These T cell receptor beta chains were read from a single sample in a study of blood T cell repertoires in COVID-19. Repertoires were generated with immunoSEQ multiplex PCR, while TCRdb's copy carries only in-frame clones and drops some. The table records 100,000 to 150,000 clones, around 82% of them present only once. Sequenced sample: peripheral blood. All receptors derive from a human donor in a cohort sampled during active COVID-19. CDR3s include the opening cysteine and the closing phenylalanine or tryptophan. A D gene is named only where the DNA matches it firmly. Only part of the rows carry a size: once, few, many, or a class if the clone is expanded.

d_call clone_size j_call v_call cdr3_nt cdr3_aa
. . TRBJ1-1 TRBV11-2 TGTGCCAGCAGCTTAGTCGGGGAAGGGAACACTGAAGCTTTCTTT CASSLVGEGNTEAFF
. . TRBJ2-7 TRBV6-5 TGTGCCAGCAGTTACGGCCAGGGACAATCCTACGAGCAGTACTTC CASSYGQGQSYEQYF
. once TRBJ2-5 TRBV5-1 TGCGCCAGCAGTGGGGACAACCAAGAGACCCAGTACTTC CASSGDNQETQYF
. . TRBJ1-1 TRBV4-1 TGCGCCAGCAGCCAAGAGAGGGGGGGAGCTTTCTTT CASSQERGGAFF
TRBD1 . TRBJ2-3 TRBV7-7 TGTGCTAGCAGCTTAGGGACAGGCGGGGCCACAGATACGCAGTATTTT CASSLGTGGATDTQYF
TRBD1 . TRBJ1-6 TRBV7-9 TGTGCCAGCAGCTCTCGGCCCGGGACAGGGAACAATTCACCCCTCCACTTT CASSSRPGTGNNSPLHF
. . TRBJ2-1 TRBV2 TGTGCCAGCTGTGAAGTGCCGGAGGTTGAGCAGTTCTTC CASCEVPEVEQFF
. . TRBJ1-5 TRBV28 TGTGCCAGCAGTTTATCACAAGGACAGAATCAGCCCCAGCATTTT CASSLSQGQNQPQHF
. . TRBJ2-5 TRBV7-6 TGTGCCAGCAGCTTAGATGCGAGGGGGTACCAAGAGACCCAGTACTTC CASSLDARGYQETQYF
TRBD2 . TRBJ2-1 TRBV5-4 TGTGCCAGCAGCGCCACTAGCGGGGGCCACAATGAGCAGTTCTTC CASSATSGGHNEQFF
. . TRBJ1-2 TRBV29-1 TGCAGCGTTGAGAGCCGGGGGAGGGATCATGGCTACACCTTC CSVESRGRDHGYTF
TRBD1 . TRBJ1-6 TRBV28 TGTGCCAGCAGTCCCCGGACAGGGACTCGATATTCACCCCTCCACTTT CASSPRTGTRYSPLHF
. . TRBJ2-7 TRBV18 TGTGCCAGCTCACCCCAGCGGGCCTCCTACGAGCAGTACTTC CASSPQRASYEQYF
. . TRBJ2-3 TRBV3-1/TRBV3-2 TGTGCCAGCAGCCAAGGACAGGCTAGCACAGATACGCAGTATTTT CASSQGQASTDTQYF
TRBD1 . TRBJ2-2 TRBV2 TGTGCCAGTCGACAGGGTCCGGGGGAGCTGTTTTTT CASRQGPGELFF
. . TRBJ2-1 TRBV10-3 TGTGCCATCAGTGACAGGGGCACCTACAATGAGCAGTTCTTC CAISDRGTYNEQFF
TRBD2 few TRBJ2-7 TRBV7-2 TGTGCCAGCAGCGCTGGACTAGCTCGCACCTACGAGCAGTACTTC CASSAGLARTYEQYF
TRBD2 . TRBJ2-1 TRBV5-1 TGCGCCAGCAGCTTCGGGGGGGCCACCTCCTACAATGAGCAGTTCTTC CASSFGGATSYNEQFF
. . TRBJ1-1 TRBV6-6 TGTGCCAGCAGTTCCGACAGTGGAATGAACACTGAAGCTTTCTTT CASSSDSGMNTEAFF
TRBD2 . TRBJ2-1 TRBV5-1 TGCGCCAGCAGCTTGGAGTTAGCGGGGTACAATGAGCAGTTCTTC CASSLELAGYNEQFF
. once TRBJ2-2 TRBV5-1 TGCGCCAGCAGCCCCCCGGTGGGGGCTTTGGCCGGGGAGCTGTTTTTT CASSPPVGALAGELFF
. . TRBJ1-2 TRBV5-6 TGTGCCAGCAGCCCAAAATTCGGACGGGAAAACTATGGCTACACCTTC CASSPKFGRENYGYTF
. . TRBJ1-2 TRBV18 TGTGCCAGCTCACCTCCGTCGCAGACTAACTATGGCTACACCTTC CASSPPSQTNYGYTF